This is a list of T cell receptor beta chains from one sample in a study of blood T cell repertoires in COVID-19. This table comes from immunoSEQ multiplex PCR, and its TCRdb copy is limited to in-frame clones, with some not included. Of fewer than 250,000 clones in the sample, 85% were seen once. The specimen was peripheral blood. The source of these receptors is a man in his sixties with COVID-19, enrolled during active disease. Both conserved end residues are part of each CDR3. Each record gives: clone size, V gene, J gene, D gene, CDR3 DNA, CDR3 protein. The D gene is left open where the match is weak. Expanded clones get a size class; other rows say once, few or many, or leave the size out.

-	TRBV4-1	TRBJ2-7	TRBD2	TGCGCCAGCAGTGGCGGGGGTGCAGGCCTCGAGCAGTACTTC	CASSGGGAGLEQYF
-	TRBV19	TRBJ1-3	-	TGTGCCAGTAGTCATACAGAGCCTGGAAACACCATATATTTT	CASSHTEPGNTIYF
-	TRBV19	TRBJ2-1	-	TGTGCCAGTAGTATACCAGGGGGGCAATATGAGCAGTTCTTC	CASSIPGGQYEQFF
few	TRBV9	TRBJ2-2	TRBD2	TGTGCCAGCAGCGTCGGGACTAGCGGGAGCGGGGAGCTGTTTTTT	CASSVGTSGSGELFF
-	TRBV18	TRBJ2-2	-	TGTGCCAGCTCACCAGGCACGAACACCGGGGAGCTGTTTTTT	CASSPGTNTGELFF
-	TRBV6-5	TRBJ2-7	-	TGTGCCAGCACCGATAGGGGAATGTACCGCCGCGAGCAGTACTTC	CASTDRGMYRREQYF
-	TRBV6-1	TRBJ2-1	-	TGTGCCAGCAGTGAATCTGGTTTCAGGTACAATGAGCAGTTCTTC	CASSESGFRYNEQFF
-	TRBV7-2	TRBJ2-7	TRBD1	TGTGCCAGCAGCCCCGACAGGGCCCGCTTTTACGAGCAGTACTTC	CASSPDRARFYEQYF
-	TRBV2	TRBJ1-1	-	TGTGCCAGCAGTCGACGGGGGGATCTTGAAGCTTTCTTT	CASSRRGDLEAFF
-	TRBV19	TRBJ1-5	-	TGTGCCAGTAGTATGCGGGGGGCCTTCAATCAGCCCCAGCATTTT	CASSMRGAFNQPQHF
-	TRBV19	TRBJ1-4	-	TGTGCCAGTAGTATGGGACATAATAATGAAAAACTGTTTTTT	CASSMGHNNEKLFF
-	TRBV7-9	TRBJ1-1	-	TGTGCCAGCAGCTCGTCAGGGGTCAACACTGAAGCTTTCTTT	CASSSSGVNTEAFF
-	TRBV7-8	TRBJ1-4	-	TGTGCCAGCAGCTTATCGCGGGGGGTAGGAGAAAAACTGTTTTTT	CASSLSRGVGEKLFF
-	TRBV2	TRBJ1-6	-	TGTGCCACTAGACTCAATTTGGATAATTCACCCCTCCACTTT	CATRLNLDNSPLHF
once	TRBV3-1/TRBV3-2	TRBJ1-1	TRBD1	TGTGCCAGCAGCCAAGAAGGGACAGGGAACACTGAAGCTTTCTTT	CASSQEGTGNTEAFF